Shown below are 14 T cell receptor beta chains from a single sample sequenced in a study of identical twins. TCRdb re-called the 5' RACE reads with MiXCR, one entry per CDR3 protein. The sample lists approximately 550,000 distinct CDR3 sequences, 20% to 25% occurring once. The data were also submitted as part of a second study, on yellow fever vaccine responses in identical twins.

Sequences were obtained from CD4+ T cells sorted from blood. These receptors all stem from a woman between 18 and 29 years old in good health.

The rearrangement links TRBV29-1 to TRBJ1-2; D uncertain. The CDR3 is made up of 13 amino acids. Germline V gene lookup returns CDR1 SQVTM and CDR2 ANQGSEA. V was shortened by 7 bases and J by 0 bases, with 12 bases between the two germline ends. The CDR3 nucleotides are TGCAGCGCCCAGCCTACAGCTAACTATGGCTACACCTTC. Translated, it gives CSAQPTANYGYTF.

CDR3 in DNA: TGTGCCAGCAGTTCAAGCCGGCTGTTGGGCGAGCAGTACTTC. This sequence encodes CASSSSRLLGEQYF. V and J are TRBV27 and TRBJ2-7; the D is unclear. The ends were cut back, 4 bases at V and 6 bases at J, with 16 bases in the middle. Germline CDR1 reads MNHEY; CDR2 reads SMNVEV (reference sequence). The CDR3 is made up of 14 amino acids.

The chain joins TRBV2 to TRBJ2-6; D gene unclear. Germline loops: CDR1 SNHLY, CDR2 FYNNEI. The CDR3 is made up of 15 amino acids. V was trimmed by 8 bases and J by 4 bases, leaving 15 bases between them. DNA of the CDR3: TGTGCCAGCGGGGTCCGTTTAACCGGGGCCAACGTCCTGACTTTC. It is translated as CASGVRLTGANVLTF.

This clonotype was counted between two and nine times. The genes are TRBV2 and TRBJ2-2, with D unclear. This CDR3 has 16 residues. Trimming removed 3 bases from V and 5 bases from J, with 16 bases in between. The germline gives CDR1 SNHLY, CDR2 FYNNEI. CDR3 residues: CASSDNRPDITGELFF. DNA for the CDR3: TGTGCCAGCAGTGATAATAGGCCAGATATTACCGGGGAGCTGTTTTTT.

This clonotype has more than one count but fewer than ten. The chain combines TRBV6-1 with TRBJ1-5; D remains unclear. This CDR3 region has 12 residues. V was cut by 1 base and J by 4 bases, with 2 bases left in between. Germline CDR1 and CDR2: MNHNS and SASEGT. The CDR3 sequence is CASSEVNQPQHF. The CDR3, as DNA: TGTGCCAGCAGTGAAGTAAATCAGCCCCAGCATTTT.

This clonotype turned up a few times. The J gene is TRBJ2-1, the V gene TRBV7-3, with 11 nucleotides matching TRBD2. The CDR3 is 18 residues long. The V gene's germline CDR1 is SGHTA and CDR2 FQGTGA. V was clipped by 3 bases and J by 4 bases; unmatched bases: 11. The chain's CDR3 is CASSFAASGTSGYNEQFF. The CDR3 DNA reads TGTGCCAGCAGCTTTGCTGCATCCGGGACTAGCGGTTACAATGAGCAGTTCTTC.

This clonotype showed up just a few times. The gene calls are TRBV18 and TRBJ2-1, with 7 nucleotides matching TRBD2. Germline lookup yields CDR1 KGHSH and CDR2 LQKENI. This CDR3 contains 15 residues. Trimming at V came to 0 bases and at J to 7 bases, leaving 6 bases not matched to a gene. The CDR3 reads CASSPPGGSRNEQFF. CDR3 nucleotide sequence: TGTGCCAGCTCACCACCGGGGGGGTCGCGGAATGAGCAGTTCTTC.

This clonotype was detected only a few times. The chain employs TRBV28 and TRBJ2-3; tentatively, D is TRBD2 (6 bases). The CDR3 loop spans 15 amino acids. Between the trimmed V and J ends, which lost 5 bases and 8 bases, there was a span of 20 bases. In germline, CDR1 is MDHEN, CDR2 SYDVKM. In nucleotides, the CDR3 is TGTGCCAGCAGTAGTTTTCCGGCGGGGTTTGGTACGCAGTATTTT. Its protein is CASSSFPAGFGTQYF.

This chain links TRBV5-6 with TRBJ2-2, with TRBD2 identical over 7 bases. CDR1 is SGHDT and CDR2 is YYEEEE in the germline V gene. Trimming removed 5 bases from V and 7 bases from J; junction bases left unmatched: 8. The CDR3 covers 14 residues. Here the CDR3 reads CASRIASGIGELFF. As DNA, the CDR3 is TGTGCCAGCAGGATAGCCAGCGGGATCGGGGAGCTGTTTTTT.

The CDR3 DNA reads as TGTGCCAGCAGTCCCCTACCCCAGGGGTTCTCTGGGGCCAACGTCCTGACTTTC. It specifies CASSPLPQGFSGANVLTF. The V call is TRBV27, the J call TRBJ2-6, with D possibly being TRBD1 (6 bases). CDR3 length: 18 residues. Trimming stripped 5 bases from V and 0 bases from J, with 17 bases between. Germline lookup yields CDR1 MNHEY and CDR2 SMNVEV (reference sequence).

The table lists this clonotype with a few counts. V and J are TRBV28 and TRBJ1-1, with a possible D match to TRBD1 (5 bases). The V gene lost 5 bases and the J gene lost 1 base, with 14 bases spanning the gap. This CDR3 has 15 residues. Germline loops: CDR1 MDHEN, CDR2 SYDVKM. This CDR3 is CASSEAGPRNTEAFF. The CDR3 DNA is TGTGCCAGCAGTGAAGCGGGACCGAGGAACACTGAAGCTTTCTTT.

This CDR3 is CASSVGTGAGYEQYV. In DNA form, the CDR3 reads TGTGCCAGCAGCGTCGGGACAGGGGCAGGGTACGAGCAGTACGTC. The chain has TRBV9 and TRBJ2-7; TRBD1 aligns across 10 bases. Unmatched junction bases numbered 6, after V lost 2 bases and J lost 4 bases. The CDR3 covers 15 residues. Germline lookup yields CDR1 SGDLS and CDR2 YYNGEE.

A few counts support this clonotype. The chain links TRBV20-1 to TRBJ2-1; 9 positions match TRBD2. V lost 1 base to trimming and J lost 4 bases; unmatched junction nucleotides: 2. CDR3 length: 14 residues. CDR1 and CDR2 from the germline V gene are DFQATT and SNEGSKA (reference sequence). The CDR3 DNA reads as TGCAGTGCTAGAGGACTAGCGGTTTACAATGAGCAGTTCTTC. It specifies CSARGLAVYNEQFF.

This clonotype was recorded a few times. The chain couples TRBV5-1 to TRBJ1-6; unclear D gene. The CDR3 consists of 16 residues. Germline CDR1 is SGHRS and CDR2 is YFSETQ. V lost 3 bases and J lost 10, with 20 bases in between. CDR3 in amino acids: CASSSALTRGYSPLHF. The CDR3 DNA is TGCGCCAGCAGCTCCGCATTGACACGGGGTTACTCACCCCTCCACTTT.